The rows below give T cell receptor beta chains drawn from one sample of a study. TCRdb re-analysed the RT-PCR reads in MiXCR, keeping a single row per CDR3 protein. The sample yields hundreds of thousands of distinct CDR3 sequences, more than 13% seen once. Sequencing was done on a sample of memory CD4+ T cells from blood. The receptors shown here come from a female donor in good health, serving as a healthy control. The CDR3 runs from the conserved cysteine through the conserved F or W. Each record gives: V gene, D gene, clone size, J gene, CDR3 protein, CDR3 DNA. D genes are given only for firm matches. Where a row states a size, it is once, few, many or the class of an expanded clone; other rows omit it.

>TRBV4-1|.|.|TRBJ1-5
CASSQDGGGTDQPQHF
TGCGCCAGCAGCCAAGATGGAGGGGGAACCGATCAGCCCCAGCATTTT
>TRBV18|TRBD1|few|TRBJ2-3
CASSPGQLTYTDTQYF
TGTGCCAGCTCACCGGGACAGCTGACTTACACAGATACGCAGTATTTT
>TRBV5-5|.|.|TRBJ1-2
CASSPFTGLGEYGYTF
TGTGCCAGCAGCCCTTTTACTGGCCTAGGAGAATATGGCTACACCTTC
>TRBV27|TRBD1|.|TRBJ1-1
CASSPWDRGDTEAFF
TGTGCCAGCAGTCCCTGGGACAGGGGGGACACTGAAGCTTTCTTT
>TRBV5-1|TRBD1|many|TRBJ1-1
CASSIGTGDTEAFF
TGCGCCAGCAGCATCGGGACAGGGGACACTGAAGCTTTCTTT
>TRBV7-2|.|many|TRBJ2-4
CASSLGAGFSNIQYF
TGTGCCAGCAGCTTAGGAGCAGGGTTTTCAAACATTCAGTACTTC
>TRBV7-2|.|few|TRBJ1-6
CASSLGPPSPLHF
TGTGCCAGCAGCTTAGGGCCGCCTTCACCCCTCCACTTT
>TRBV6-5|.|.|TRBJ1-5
CASSYYASNQPQHF
TGTGCCAGCAGTTACTATGCTAGCAATCAGCCCCAGCATTTT
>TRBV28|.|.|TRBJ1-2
CASSLPYQTGPGYTF
TGTGCCAGCAGTTTACCGTACCAAACCGGTCCTGGCTACACCTTC
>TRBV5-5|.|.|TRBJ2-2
CASSLVLWGNTGELFF
TGTGCCAGCAGCTTGGTCCTATGGGGCAACACCGGGGAGCTGTTTTTT
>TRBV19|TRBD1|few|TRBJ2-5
CASKSRDRGETQYF
TGTGCCAGTAAATCACGGGACAGGGGTGAGACCCAGTACTTC
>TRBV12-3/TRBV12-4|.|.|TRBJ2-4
CASSPSSQMGIQYF
TGTGCCAGCAGCCCAAGTAGCCAGATGGGCATTCAGTACTTC
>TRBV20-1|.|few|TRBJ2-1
CSAPKGGTATGSEQFF
TGCAGTGCCCCTAAAGGCGGGACGGCCACGGGGAGTGAGCAGTTCTTC
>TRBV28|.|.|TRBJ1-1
CASVDRMTEAFF
TGTGCCAGCGTTGACAGGATGACTGAAGCTTTCTTT
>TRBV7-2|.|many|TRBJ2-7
CASSRDGAYEQYF
TGTGCCAGCAGCCGGGACGGAGCCTACGAGCAGTACTTC
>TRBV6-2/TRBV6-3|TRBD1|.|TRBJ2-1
CASSEPQGAHYNEQFF
TGTGCCAGCTCCGAACCGCAGGGGGCCCATTACAATGAGCAGTTCTTC
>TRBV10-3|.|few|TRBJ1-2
CAISAFPSIRNYGYTF
TGTGCCATCAGTGCCTTCCCCTCCATCAGGAACTATGGCTACACCTTC
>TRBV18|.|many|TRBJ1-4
CASSPRSGHNEKLFF
TGTGCCAGCTCACCCCGTTCAGGGCATAATGAAAAACTGTTTTTT
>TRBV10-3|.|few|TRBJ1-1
CAISEYQTSLTEAFF
TGTGCCATCAGTGAATATCAGACTTCGCTGACTGAAGCTTTCTTT
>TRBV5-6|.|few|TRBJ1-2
CASSRGQRVDYGYTF
TGTGCCAGCAGCCGGGGACAAAGAGTTGACTATGGCTACACCTTC
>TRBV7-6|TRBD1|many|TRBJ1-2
CASSPPGGQGAHGYTF
TGTGCCAGCAGCCCCCCAGGGGGACAGGGTGCGCATGGCTACACCTTC
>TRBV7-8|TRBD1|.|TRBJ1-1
CASSFRLTDRERNTEAFF
TGTGCCAGCAGCTTCCGACTTACCGACAGGGAGAGGAACACTGAAGCTTTCTTT
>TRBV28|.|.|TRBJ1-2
CASSSPSTASNTF
TGTGCCAGCAGTTCACCCTCAACGGCTAGCAACACCTTC
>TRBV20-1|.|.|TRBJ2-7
CSAKAPDPRDEQYF
TGCAGTGCTAAGGCACCGGACCCTCGGGACGAGCAGTACTTC
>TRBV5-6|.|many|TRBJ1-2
CASSLLILTLVGNYGYTF
TGTGCCAGCAGCTTGTTAATACTAACTCTCGTGGGTAACTATGGCTACACCTTC
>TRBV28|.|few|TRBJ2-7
CASIQDTFSYEQYF
TGTGCCAGCATCCAAGACACATTCTCCTACGAGCAGTACTTC
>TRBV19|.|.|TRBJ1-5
CAGAPTGNQPQHF
TGTGCCGGGGCCCCCACAGGGAATCAGCCCCAGCATTTT
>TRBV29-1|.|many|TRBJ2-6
CSTTTLRSGANVLTF
TGCAGCACAACGACTCTCAGGTCTGGGGCCAACGTCCTGACTTTC
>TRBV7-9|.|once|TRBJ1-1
CASSFDTGYTEAFF
TGTGCCAGCAGCTTCGACACAGGGTACACTGAAGCTTTCTTT
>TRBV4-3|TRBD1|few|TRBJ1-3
CASSQDPGGAGGNTIYF
TGCGCCAGCAGCCAAGACCCAGGGGGCGCGGGCGGAAACACCATATATTTT
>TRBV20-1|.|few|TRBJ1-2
CSARAQDRLDYGYTF
TGCAGTGCTAGAGCTCAAGACAGGTTAGACTATGGCTACACCTTC
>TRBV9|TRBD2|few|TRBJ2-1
CASSAPGLAYNEQFF
TGTGCCAGCAGCGCCCCGGGACTAGCCTACAATGAGCAGTTCTTC
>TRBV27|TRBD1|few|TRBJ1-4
CASRRDRGAEKLFF
TGTGCCAGCAGGAGGGACAGGGGCGCTGAAAAACTGTTTTTT
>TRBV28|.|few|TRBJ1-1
CASSLPHTEAFF
TGTGCCAGCAGTTTACCTCACACTGAAGCTTTCTTT
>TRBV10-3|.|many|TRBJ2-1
CAIRSPKGGNEQFF
TGTGCCATCAGGAGCCCCAAGGGGGGCAATGAGCAGTTCTTC
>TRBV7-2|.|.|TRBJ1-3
CASSLVGPGAGNTIYF
TGTGCCAGCAGCTTAGTGGGGCCCGGAGCAGGAAACACCATATATTTT
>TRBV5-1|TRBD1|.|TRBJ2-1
CASSLLQGAYNEQFF
TGCGCCAGCAGCTTGCTCCAGGGGGCTTACAATGAGCAGTTCTTC
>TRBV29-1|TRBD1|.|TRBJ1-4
CSVGQTNEKLFF
TGCAGCGTGGGACAGACTAATGAAAAACTGTTTTTT
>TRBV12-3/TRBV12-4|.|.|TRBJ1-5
CASRETGYNQPQRF
TGTGCCAGCAGGGAGACAGGTTACAATCAGCCCCAGCGTTTT